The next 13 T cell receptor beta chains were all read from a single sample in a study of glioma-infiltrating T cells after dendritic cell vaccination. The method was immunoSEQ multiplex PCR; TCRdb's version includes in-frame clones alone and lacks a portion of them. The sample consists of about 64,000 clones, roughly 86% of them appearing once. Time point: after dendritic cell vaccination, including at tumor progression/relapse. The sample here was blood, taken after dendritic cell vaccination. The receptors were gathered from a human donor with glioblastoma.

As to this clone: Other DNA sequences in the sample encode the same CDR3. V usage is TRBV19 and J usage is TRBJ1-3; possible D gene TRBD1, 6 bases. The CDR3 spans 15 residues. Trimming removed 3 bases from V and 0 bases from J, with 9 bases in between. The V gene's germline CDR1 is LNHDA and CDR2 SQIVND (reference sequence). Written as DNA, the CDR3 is TGTGCCAGTAGTATTGCGACAGGCTCTGGAAACACCATATATTTT. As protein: CASSIATGSGNTIYF.

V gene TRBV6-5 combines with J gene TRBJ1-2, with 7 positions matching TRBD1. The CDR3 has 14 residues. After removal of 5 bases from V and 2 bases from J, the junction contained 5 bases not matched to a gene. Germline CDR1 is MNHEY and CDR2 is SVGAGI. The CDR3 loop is CASSLLTGNYGYTF. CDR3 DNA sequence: TGTGCCAGCAGTCTACTGACAGGGAACTATGGCTACACCTTC.

The CDR3 sequence: CASSMVRTGEAFF. The CDR3 DNA sequence: TGTGCCAGTAGTATGGTCAGGACAGGTGAAGCTTTCTTT. This chain uses TRBV19 with TRBJ1-1; the match to TRBD1 covers 7 bases. The CDR3 covers 13 residues. Germline assignment: CDR1 LNHDA and CDR2 SQIVND (reference sequence). V shed 3 bases and J 7 bases; nucleotides not matched to a gene: 5.

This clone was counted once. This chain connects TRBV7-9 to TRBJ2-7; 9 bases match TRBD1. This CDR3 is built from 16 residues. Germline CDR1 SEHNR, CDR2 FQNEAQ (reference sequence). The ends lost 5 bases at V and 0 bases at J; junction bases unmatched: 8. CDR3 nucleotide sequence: TGTGCCAGCAGCCCCCGGGACAGGGTCGACTCCTACGAGCAGTACTTC. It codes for CASSPRDRVDSYEQYF.

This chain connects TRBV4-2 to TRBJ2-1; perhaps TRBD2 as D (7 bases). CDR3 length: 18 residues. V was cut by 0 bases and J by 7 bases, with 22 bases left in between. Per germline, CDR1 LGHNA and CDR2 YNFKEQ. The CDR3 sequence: CASSQDLMQGTGGNEQFF. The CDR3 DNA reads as TGTGCCAGCAGCCAAGATTTAATGCAGGGGACGGGGGGAAATGAGCAGTTCTTC.

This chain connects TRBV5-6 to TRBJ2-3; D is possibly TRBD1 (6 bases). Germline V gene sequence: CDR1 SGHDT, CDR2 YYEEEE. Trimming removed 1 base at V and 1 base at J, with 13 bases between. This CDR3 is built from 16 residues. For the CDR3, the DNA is TGTGCCAGCAGCTTGTCAGGTCCAGGGGGCACAGATACGCAGTATTTT. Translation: CASSLSGPGGTDTQYF.

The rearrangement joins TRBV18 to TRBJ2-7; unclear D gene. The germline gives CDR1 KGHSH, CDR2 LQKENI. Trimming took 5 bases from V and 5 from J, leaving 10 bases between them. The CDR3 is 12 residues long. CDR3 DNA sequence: TGTGCCAGCTCAACTGGTATCGACGAGCAGTACTTC. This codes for CASSTGIDEQYF.

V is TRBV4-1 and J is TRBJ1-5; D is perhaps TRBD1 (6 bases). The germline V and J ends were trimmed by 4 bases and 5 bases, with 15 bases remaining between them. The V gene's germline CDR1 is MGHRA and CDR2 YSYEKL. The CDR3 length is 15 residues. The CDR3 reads CASSPTGAGDQPQHF. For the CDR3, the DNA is TGCGCCAGCAGCCCCACCGGGGCAGGGGATCAGCCCCAGCATTTT.

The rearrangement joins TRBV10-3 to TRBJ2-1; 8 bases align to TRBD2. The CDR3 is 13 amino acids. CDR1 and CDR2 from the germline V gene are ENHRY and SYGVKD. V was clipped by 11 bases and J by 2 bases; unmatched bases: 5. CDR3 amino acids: CAAGGGPYNEQFF. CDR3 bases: TGTGCCGCCGGCGGGGGGCCCTACAATGAGCAGTTCTTC.

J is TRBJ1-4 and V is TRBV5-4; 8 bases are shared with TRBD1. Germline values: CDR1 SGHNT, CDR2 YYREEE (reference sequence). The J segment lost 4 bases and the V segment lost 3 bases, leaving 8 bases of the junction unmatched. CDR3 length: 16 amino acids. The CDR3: CASSSPGGEGNEKLFF. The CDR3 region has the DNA TGTGCCAGCAGCTCCCCAGGGGGCGAGGGTAATGAAAAACTGTTTTTT.

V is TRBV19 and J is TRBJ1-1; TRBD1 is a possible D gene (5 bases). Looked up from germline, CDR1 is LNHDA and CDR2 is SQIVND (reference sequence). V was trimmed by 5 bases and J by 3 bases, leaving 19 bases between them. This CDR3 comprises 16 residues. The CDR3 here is CASSPGPGGKDTEAFF. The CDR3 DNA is TGTGCCAGTAGTCCGGGGCCAGGCGGGAAGGACACTGAAGCTTTCTTT.

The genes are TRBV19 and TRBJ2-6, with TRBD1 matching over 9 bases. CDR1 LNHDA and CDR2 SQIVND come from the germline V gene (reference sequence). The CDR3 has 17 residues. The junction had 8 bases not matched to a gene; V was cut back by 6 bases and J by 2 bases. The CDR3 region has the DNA TGTGCCAGTAGGGCGGGACAGGGTCTCCCTGGGGCCAACGTCCTGACTTTC. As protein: CASRAGQGLPGANVLTF. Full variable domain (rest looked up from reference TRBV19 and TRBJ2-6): DGGITQSPKYLFRKEGQNVTLSCEQNLNHDAMYWYRQDPGQGLRLIYYSQIVNDFQKGDIAEGYSVSREKKESFPLTVTSAQKNPTAFYLCASRAGQGLPGANVLTFGAGSRLTVL.

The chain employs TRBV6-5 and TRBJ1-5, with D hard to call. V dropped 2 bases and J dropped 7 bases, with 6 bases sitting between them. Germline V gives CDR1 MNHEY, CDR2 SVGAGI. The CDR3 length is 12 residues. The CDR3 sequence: CASSYAGQPQHF. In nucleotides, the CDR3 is TGTGCCAGCAGTTACGCCGGGCAGCCCCAGCATTTT.